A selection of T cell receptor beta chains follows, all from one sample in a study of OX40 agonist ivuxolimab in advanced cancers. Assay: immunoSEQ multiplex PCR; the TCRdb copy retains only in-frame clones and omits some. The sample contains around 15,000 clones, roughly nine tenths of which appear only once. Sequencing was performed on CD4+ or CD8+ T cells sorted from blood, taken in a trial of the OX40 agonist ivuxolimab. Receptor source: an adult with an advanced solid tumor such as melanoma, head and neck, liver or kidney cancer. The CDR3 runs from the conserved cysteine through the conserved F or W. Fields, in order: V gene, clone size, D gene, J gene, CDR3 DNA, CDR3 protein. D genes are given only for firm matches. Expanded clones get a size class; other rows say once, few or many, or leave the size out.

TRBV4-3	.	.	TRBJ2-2	TGCGCCAGCAGCCAAGATTGGACGGACACCGGGGAGCTGTTTTTT	CASSQDWTDTGELFF
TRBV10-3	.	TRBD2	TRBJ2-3	TGTGCCATTAGCGGGGGGCCAAGCACAGATACGCAGTATTTT	CAISGGPSTDTQYF
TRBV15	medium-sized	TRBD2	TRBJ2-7	TGTGCCACCAGTTTATTTAGCGGGAGTTACGAGCAGTACTTC	CATSLFSGSYEQYF
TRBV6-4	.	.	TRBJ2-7	TGTGCCAGCAGTGACTCGATTATTGAGGCGGGCGACTCCTACGAGCAGTACTTC	CASSDSIIEAGDSYEQYF
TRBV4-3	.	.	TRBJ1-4	TGCGCCAGCAGCCAAGATCGGATAGTGAGGGTTAATGAAAAACTGTTTTTT	CASSQDRIVRVNEKLFF
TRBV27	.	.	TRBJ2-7	TGTGCCAGCAGTTTAGGGTCGCGGACTGAGCAGTACTTC	CASSLGSRTEQYF
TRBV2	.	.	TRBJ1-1	TGTGCCAACCTGGCTAACACTGAAGCTTTCTTT	CANLANTEAFF
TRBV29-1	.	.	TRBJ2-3	TGCAGCGTACCTTTGAAGGGGGGCATTTTGGGCACAGATACGCAGTATTTT	CSVPLKGGILGTDTQYF
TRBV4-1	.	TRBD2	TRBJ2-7	TGCGCCAGCAGCCAAGATAGGGAGGGACTAGCGATCTCCTACGAGCAGTACTTC	CASSQDREGLAISYEQYF
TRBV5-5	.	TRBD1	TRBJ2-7	TGTGCCAGCAGCTTCCGGGACAGGGGGACTACCTACGAGCAGTACTTC	CASSFRDRGTTYEQYF
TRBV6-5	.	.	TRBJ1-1	TGTGCCAGCAGTCTCGGCAGGGTCACTGAAGCTTTCTTT	CASSLGRVTEAFF
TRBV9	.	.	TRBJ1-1	TGTGCCAGCAGCGTAGGTTGGAACACTGAAGCTTTCTTT	CASSVGWNTEAFF
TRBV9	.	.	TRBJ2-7	TGTGCCAGCAGCCCGACCGGGTACGAGCAGTACTTC	CASSPTGYEQYF
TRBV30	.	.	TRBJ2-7	TGTGCCTGGAGTGCCCGTAGGGTGGGGGAGCAGTACTTC	CAWSARRVGEQYF
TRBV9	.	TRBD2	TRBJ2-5	TGTGCCAGCAGTGAAGGATCTGCGGGGGGGGAGACCCAGTACTTC	CASSEGSAGGETQYF
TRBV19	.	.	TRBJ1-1	TGTGCCAGTAGTATAGTGGGCAGGGGAGTGAACACTGAAGCTTTCTTT	CASSIVGRGVNTEAFF
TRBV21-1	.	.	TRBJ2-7	TGTGCCAGCAGCAGGGTCGGTAGCCCCGACCCCACCTACGAGCAGTACTTC	CASSRVGSPDPTYEQYF
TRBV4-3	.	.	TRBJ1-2	TGCGCCAGCAGCCAGGAACCATCGGGGCGGGGACGTGGCTACACCTTC	CASSQEPSGRGRGYTF
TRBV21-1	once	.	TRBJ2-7	TGTGCCAGCAGCACCCCTAGGGCTGCGGGGCAGTACTTC	CASSTPRAAGQYF
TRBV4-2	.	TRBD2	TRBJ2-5	TGTGCCAGCAGCCAAGCCGCGACTAGCGGGACCGAAGAGACCCAGTACTTC	CASSQAATSGTEETQYF
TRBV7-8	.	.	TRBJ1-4	TGTGCCAGCAGCTTAGTGGTTCCACTAGGGGCTAATGAAAAACTGTTTTTT	CASSLVVPLGANEKLFF
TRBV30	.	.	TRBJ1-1	TGTGCCTGGGGGGGGAGACGGGCCCCATCATTTTTGGACACTGAAGCTTTCTTT	CAWGGRRAPSFLDTEAFF
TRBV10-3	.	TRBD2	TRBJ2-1	TGTGCCATCAGTGAGTCAAGAAGCGGGGGTTACAATGAGCAGTTCTTC	CAISESRSGGYNEQFF
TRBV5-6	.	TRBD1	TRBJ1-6	TGTGCCAGCAGCTTTTCGACAGGGGGTAATTCACCCCTCCACTTT	CASSFSTGGNSPLHF
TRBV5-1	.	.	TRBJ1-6	TGCGCCAGCAGCTTGGCCTTCAGGGGAAATTCACCCCTCCACTTT	CASSLAFRGNSPLHF
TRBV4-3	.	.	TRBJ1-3	TGCGCCAGCAGCCAAGATGGGAATCCCTCTGGAAACACCATATATTTT	CASSQDGNPSGNTIYF
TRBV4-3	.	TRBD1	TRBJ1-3	TGCGCCAGCAGCCACTTGACAGGGGCCGCCTCTGGAAACACCATATATTTT	CASSHLTGAASGNTIYF
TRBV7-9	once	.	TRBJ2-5	TGTGCCAGCAGCTTATTGAGTCTAGGGGGAGAGACCCAGTACTTC	CASSLLSLGGETQYF
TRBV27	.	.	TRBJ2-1	TGTGCCAGCAGTTTGTATTCCGGGTTTAGCTCCTACAATGAGCAGTTCTTC	CASSLYSGFSSYNEQFF
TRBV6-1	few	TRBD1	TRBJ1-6	TGTGCCAGGGACAGGGGCTATAATTCACCCCTCCACTTT	CARDRGYNSPLHF
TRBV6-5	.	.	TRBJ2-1	TGTGCCAGCAGTGTTTCGGGGGACATATACAATGAGCAGTTCTTC	CASSVSGDIYNEQFF
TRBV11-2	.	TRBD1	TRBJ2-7	TGTGCCAGCAGTTACAGGGGCGAGCAGTACTTC	CASSYRGEQYF
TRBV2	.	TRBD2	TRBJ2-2	TGTGCCAGCAGTGGATTTTTAGCGGGAGGCACCGGGGAGCTGTTTTTT	CASSGFLAGGTGELFF
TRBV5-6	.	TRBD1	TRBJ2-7	TGTGCCAGCAGCTTGGCCGGGACAGGGTTTTACGAGCAGTACTTC	CASSLAGTGFYEQYF
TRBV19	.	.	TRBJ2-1	TGTGCCAGTAGCCCAGGGGACCACAATGAGCAGTTCTTC	CASSPGDHNEQFF
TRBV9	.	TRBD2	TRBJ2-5	TGTGCCAGCAGCGCTGAGGGGCTAGCGGGAGGTTGGTCGGAGACCCAGTACTTC	CASSAEGLAGGWSETQYF
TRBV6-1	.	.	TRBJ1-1	TGTGCCAGCAGGGGCCCCCCGGGTGCTGAAGCTTTCTTT	CASRGPPGAEAFF
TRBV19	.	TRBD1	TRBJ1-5	TGTGCCAGTAGTGAGACAGGGACTTCGTTTAGCAATCAGCCCCAGCATTTT	CASSETGTSFSNQPQHF
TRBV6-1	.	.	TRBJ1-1	TGTGCCAGCAGTGAAGGGGGATTGGGATTTGAAGCTTTCTTT	CASSEGGLGFEAFF
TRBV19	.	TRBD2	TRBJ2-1	TGTGCCAGTAGGCAAGGGACTAGCGGGGCCTCCTACAATGAGCAGTTCTTC	CASRQGTSGASYNEQFF
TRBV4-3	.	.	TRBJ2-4	TGCGCCAGCAGCCAAGAATCCACAGGGCCGGACATTCAGTACTTC	CASSQESTGPDIQYF
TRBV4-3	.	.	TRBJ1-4	TGCGCCAGCAGCCAAGCCATACATGGGGGTAGAGAGGAAAAACTGTTTTTT	CASSQAIHGGREEKLFF
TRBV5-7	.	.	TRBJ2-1	TGTGCCAGCAGCTTGAGTATATCGGAGCAGTTCTTC	CASSLSISEQFF
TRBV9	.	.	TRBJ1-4	TGTGCCAGCAGCTCCAGACGCGAGGCTAATGAAAAACTGTTTTTT	CASSSRREANEKLFF
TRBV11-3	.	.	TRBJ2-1	TGTGCCAGCAGTTACTGGGGCACCCCCTTGGATGAGCAGTTCTTC	CASSYWGTPLDEQFF
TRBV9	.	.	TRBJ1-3	TGTGCCAGCAGCGTAGCGGTCCGGTCGGGGGTAGCCATATATTTT	CASSVAVRSGVAIYF
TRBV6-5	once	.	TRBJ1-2	TGTGCCAGCAGTCCGGGCGTTCAATCCTATGGCTACACCTTC	CASSPGVQSYGYTF
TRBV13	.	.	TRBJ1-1	TGTGCCAGCAGCTTAGTTGGGGGGAACACTGAAGCTTTCTTT	CASSLVGGNTEAFF
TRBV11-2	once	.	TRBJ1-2	TGTGCCAGCAGCTTCTGGGCAGGAAGTGGCTACACCTTC	CASSFWAGSGYTF
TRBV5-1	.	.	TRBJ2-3	TGCGCCAGCAGCTTGGTGCCAGTCACAGATACGCAGTATTTT	CASSLVPVTDTQYF
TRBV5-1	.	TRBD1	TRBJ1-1	TGCGCCAGCAGCTCGGAGGGGGGACAGATGAACACTGAAGCTTTCTTT	CASSSEGGQMNTEAFF
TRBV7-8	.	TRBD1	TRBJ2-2	TGTGCCAGCAGCCATGACGGGACAGGGCAGGACACCGGGGAGCTGTTTTTT	CASSHDGTGQDTGELFF
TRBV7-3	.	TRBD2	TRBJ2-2	TGTGCCAGCAGCTTAACCGCCAGCACTAGCGGGGGGCCCGGGGAGCTGTTTTTT	CASSLTASTSGGPGELFF
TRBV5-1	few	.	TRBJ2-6	TGCGCCAGCAGCTTACCCGAAGGAGCCCTAGCGTTTGGGGCCAACGTCCTGACTTTC	CASSLPEGALAFGANVLTF
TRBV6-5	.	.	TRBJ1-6	TGTGCCAGTCGATATGCCTCGAATAATTCACCCCTCCACTTT	CASRYASNNSPLHF
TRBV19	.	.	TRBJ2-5	TGTGCCAGTAGGAAAGCGGATCAAGAGACCCAGTACTTC	CASRKADQETQYF